These T cell receptor beta chains were read from a single sample in a study of T cell responses to AZD1222 COVID-19 vaccine. TCRdb's table, derived via immunoSEQ multiplex PCR, lists solely in-frame clones and lacks some. The sample lists approximately 100,000 clones, roughly nine tenths occurring once. Sequenced material: peripheral blood, taken 28 days after the second AZD1222 dose. These receptors were collected from an adult who received the AZD1222 COVID-19 vaccine. CDR3s include the opening cysteine and the closing phenylalanine or tryptophan.

v_call: TRBV27
j_call: TRBJ2-2
cdr3_aa: CASSLVPSDTGELFF

v_call: TRBV29-1
j_call: TRBJ1-2
cdr3_aa: CSVGLGEYYGYTF

v_call: TRBV18
j_call: TRBJ1-1
cdr3_aa: CASSPVENTEAFF

v_call: TRBV5-1
j_call: TRBJ1-1
cdr3_aa: CASSLDPVRSNTEAFF

v_call: TRBV6-6
j_call: TRBJ2-2
cdr3_aa: CASRPRTLNTGELFF

v_call: TRBV5-1
j_call: TRBJ2-7
cdr3_aa: CASTPGGGTYEQYF

v_call: TRBV19
j_call: TRBJ1-2
cdr3_aa: CASSIPTANYGYTF

v_call: TRBV30
j_call: TRBJ1-2
cdr3_aa: CAWSAQEGYTF

v_call: TRBV29-1
j_call: TRBJ1-1
cdr3_aa: CSVTGQGGTEAFF

v_call: TRBV6-6
j_call: TRBJ1-4
cdr3_aa: CASSYRNRLNEKLFF

v_call: TRBV4-1
j_call: TRBJ2-5
cdr3_aa: CASSPAVQETQYF

v_call: TRBV6-5
j_call: TRBJ1-1
cdr3_aa: CASNRLGNTEAFF